This paragraph reports one T cell receptor (beta chain). TCRdb's table, derived via immunoSEQ multiplex PCR, lists solely in-frame clones and lacks some. The data hold about 220,000 clones, with roughly nine tenths observed a single time. The data derive from a study of blood T cell repertoires in COVID-19. For the study at large: Sites across the United States, Italy and Spain contributed samples from acute and convalescent COVID-19. In each case, the material was cDNA or gDNA derived from T cells, B-cell-depleted T cells, or PBMCs.

The cohort comprised adults aged about 18 to 100 years residing in about two dozen US areas. What the recovered Cohort 3 donors had was two negative PCRs, clearance, or symptom resolution. Trimming cost V 4 bases and J 4 bases; bases outside gene matches: 7. CDR1 and CDR2 (germline): SGHDT, YYEEEE. CDR3 length: 14 amino acids. The V gene is TRBV5-6, the J gene TRBJ2-7; 8 bases match TRBD2. Material: PBMCs or T cells enriched from blood (not recorded which). The source of this sequence is a woman in her twenties or thirties who had recovered from COVID-19. DNA of the CDR3: TGTGCCAGCAGCCCGGGACTAGGAGGGTACGAGCAGTACTTC. Translation: CASSPGLGGYEQYF.